This TCR beta chain derives from a study of breast tumors, draining lymph nodes, adjacent tissues listed by TCRdb under 2016. With respect to the entire study: In breast cancer patients, the study compared the TCR beta repertoires of tumor, adjacent nontumor tissue and axillary lymph nodes. In human breast cancer, the study set out to evaluate how tumor, surrounding tissue and draining lymph node repertoires relate to one another and whether T cells may move between these sites.

According to the germline V gene, CDR1 reads MRHNA and CDR2 reads SNTAGT. Trimming leaves V shorter by 7 bases and J shorter by 5 bases, with the junction holding 10 bases beyond the gene matches. The CDR3, cysteine through phenylalanine, is 15 amino acids long. Only CDR3 DNA remains: 45 bases, in frame from the first base. The listed sequencing device is Illumina HiSeq 2000. Multiplex PCR amplification was used to build the TCR beta chain libraries. High-throughput sequencing was used to analyze the amplified TCR beta chain products. The raw public data were reprocessed by TCRdb itself: fastp quality trimming at Q25, MiXCR clonotype calling, in-frame beta chains only. Entries that share a CDR3 protein sequence are merged under the most common genes and DNA. This sample lists around 70,000 distinct CDR3 sequences; around two fifths were detected once. The leading ten clones occupy almost 8.5% of the sample.

Summary of the overall study and its limitations: Tumor and nontumor tissue repertoires were significantly more similar in luminal-like than in basal-like breast cancer. The data were judged consistent with most tumor T cells deriving from the lymph node and then expanding within tumor tissue. The study presented the conclusion that tumor T cells originate in lymph nodes as consistent with a hypothesis, not as something directly demonstrated. Tumor T-cell repertoires showed less diversity than lymph node repertoires and more diversity than nontumor tissue repertoires, and tumor T-cell repertoires showed preferential V and J gene usage.

This clonotype was seen ten or more times. There is no known antigen for this receptor. The record has no base qualities; no much larger clone is one base away. The sequenced material came from breast tumor tissue. This clonotype was sampled from a female donor with breast cancer. Some clones in this sample may be carry-over from other donors' samples. The V and J segments used are TRBV6-4 and TRBJ2-1, with TRBD1 matching 8 junction bases. The DNA reads TGTGCCAGCAAGAAACAGGGGGACCCGCACAATGAGCAGTTCTTC. The translation is CASKKQGDPHNEQFF.